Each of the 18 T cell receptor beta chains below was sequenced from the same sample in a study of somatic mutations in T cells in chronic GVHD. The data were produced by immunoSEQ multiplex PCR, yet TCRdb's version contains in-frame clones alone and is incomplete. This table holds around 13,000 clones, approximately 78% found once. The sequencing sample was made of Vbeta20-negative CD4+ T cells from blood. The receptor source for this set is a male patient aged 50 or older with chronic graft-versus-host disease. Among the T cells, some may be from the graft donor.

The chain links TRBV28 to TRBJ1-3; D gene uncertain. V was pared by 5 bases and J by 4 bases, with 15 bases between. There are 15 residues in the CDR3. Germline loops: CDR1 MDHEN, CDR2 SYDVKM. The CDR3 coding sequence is TGTGCCAGCAGTCCCGCGGACTCGATAGGAAACACCATATATTTT. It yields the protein CASSPADSIGNTIYF. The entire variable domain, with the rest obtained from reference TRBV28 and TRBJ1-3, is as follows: DVKVTQSSRYLVKRTGEKVFLECVQDMDHENMFWYRQDPGLGLRLIYFSYDVKMKEKGDIPEGYSVSREKKERFSLILESASTNQTSMYLCASSPADSIGNTIYFGEGSWLTVV.

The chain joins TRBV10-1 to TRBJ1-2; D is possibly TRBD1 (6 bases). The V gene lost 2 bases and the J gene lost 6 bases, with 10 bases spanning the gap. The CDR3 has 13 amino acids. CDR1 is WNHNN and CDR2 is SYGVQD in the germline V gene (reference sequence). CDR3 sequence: CASSEVRGNGYTF. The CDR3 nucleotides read TGCGCCAGCAGTGAGGTCAGGGGAAATGGCTACACCTTC.

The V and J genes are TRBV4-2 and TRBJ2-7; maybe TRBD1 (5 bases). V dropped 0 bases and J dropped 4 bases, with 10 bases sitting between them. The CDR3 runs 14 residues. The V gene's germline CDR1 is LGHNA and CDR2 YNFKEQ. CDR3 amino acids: CASSQDQQGYEQYF. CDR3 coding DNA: TGTGCCAGCAGCCAAGATCAGCAGGGATACGAGCAGTACTTC.

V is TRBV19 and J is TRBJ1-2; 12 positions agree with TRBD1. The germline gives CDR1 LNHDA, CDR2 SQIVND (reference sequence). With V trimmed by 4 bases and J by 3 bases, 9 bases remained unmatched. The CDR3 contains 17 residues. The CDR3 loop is CASSTRGTGGDDYGYTF. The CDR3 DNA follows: TGTGCCAGTAGTACTCGGGGGACAGGGGGCGATGACTATGGCTACACCTTC.

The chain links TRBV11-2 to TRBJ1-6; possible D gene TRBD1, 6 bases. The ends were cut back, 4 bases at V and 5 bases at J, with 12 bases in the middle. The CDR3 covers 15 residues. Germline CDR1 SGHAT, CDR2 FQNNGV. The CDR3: CASSWEGGNNSPLHF. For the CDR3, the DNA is TGTGCCAGCAGCTGGGAGGGGGGTAATAATTCACCCCTCCACTTT.

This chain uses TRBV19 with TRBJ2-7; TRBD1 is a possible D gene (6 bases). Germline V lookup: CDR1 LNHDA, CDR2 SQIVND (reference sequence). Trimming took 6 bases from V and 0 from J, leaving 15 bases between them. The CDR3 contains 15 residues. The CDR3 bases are TGTGCCAGTAGCCACACACAGGGAGCCTCCTACGAGCAGTACTTC. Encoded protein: CASSHTQGASYEQYF.

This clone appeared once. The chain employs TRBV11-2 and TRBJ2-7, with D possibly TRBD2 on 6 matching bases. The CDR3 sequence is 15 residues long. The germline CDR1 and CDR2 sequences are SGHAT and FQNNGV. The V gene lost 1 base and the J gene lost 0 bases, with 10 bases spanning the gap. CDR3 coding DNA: TGTGCCAGCAGCTTAGGGCTAGCGATCTCCTACGAGCAGTACTTC. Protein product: CASSLGLAISYEQYF.

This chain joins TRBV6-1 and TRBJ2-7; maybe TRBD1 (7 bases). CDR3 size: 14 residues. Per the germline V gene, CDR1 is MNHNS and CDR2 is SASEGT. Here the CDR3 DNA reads TGTACATCCTCAGGGGGGCCTCTCTCCTACGAGCAGTACTTC. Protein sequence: CTSSGGPLSYEQYF.

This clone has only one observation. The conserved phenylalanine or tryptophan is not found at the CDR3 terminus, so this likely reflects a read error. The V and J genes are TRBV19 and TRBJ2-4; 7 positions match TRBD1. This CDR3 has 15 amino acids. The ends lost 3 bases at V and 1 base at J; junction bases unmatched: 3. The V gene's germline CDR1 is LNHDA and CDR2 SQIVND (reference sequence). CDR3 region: CASSITTGAKNIQYL. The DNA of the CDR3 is TGTGCCAGTAGTATTACGACAGGGGCCAAAAACATTCAGTACCTC.

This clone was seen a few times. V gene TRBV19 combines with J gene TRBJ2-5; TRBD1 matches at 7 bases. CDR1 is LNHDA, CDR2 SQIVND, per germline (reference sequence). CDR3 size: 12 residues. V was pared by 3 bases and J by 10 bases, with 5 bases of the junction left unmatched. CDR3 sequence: CASSIGQGDQYF. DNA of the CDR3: TGTGCCAGTAGTATTGGGCAGGGGGACCAGTACTTC.

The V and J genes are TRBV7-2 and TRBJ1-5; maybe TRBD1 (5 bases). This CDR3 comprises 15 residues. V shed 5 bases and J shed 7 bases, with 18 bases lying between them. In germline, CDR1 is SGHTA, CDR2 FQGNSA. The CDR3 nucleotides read TGTGCCAGCAGCCGCAACACGGGGGAGGGCCAGCCCCAGCATTTT. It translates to CASSRNTGEGQPQHF.

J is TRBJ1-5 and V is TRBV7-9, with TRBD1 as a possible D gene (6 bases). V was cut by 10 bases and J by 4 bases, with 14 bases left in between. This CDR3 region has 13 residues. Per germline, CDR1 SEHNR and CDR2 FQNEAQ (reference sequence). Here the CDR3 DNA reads TGTGCCACGGGGGGCGTCGGAAATCAGCCCCAGCATTTT. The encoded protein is CATGGVGNQPQHF.

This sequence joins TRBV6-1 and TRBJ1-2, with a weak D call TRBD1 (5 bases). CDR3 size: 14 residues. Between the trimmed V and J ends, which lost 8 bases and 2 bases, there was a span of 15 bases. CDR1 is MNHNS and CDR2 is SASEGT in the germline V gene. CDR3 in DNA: TGTGCCAGCGTAAATTCGGGGGAAAACTATGGCTACACCTTC. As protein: CASVNSGENYGYTF.

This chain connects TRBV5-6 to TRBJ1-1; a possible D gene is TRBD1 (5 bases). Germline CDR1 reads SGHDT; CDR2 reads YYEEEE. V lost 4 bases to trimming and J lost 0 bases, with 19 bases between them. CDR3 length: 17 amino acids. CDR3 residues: CASSPSAAGQLNTEAFF. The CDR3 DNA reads TGTGCCAGCAGCCCGAGCGCGGCAGGGCAATTGAACACTGAAGCTTTCTTT.

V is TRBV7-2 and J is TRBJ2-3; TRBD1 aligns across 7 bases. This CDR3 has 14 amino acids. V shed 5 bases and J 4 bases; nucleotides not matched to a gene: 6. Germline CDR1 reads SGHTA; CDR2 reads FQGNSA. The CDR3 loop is CASSVDRLADTQYF. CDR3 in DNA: TGTGCCAGCAGCGTGGACAGGCTAGCAGATACGCAGTATTTT.

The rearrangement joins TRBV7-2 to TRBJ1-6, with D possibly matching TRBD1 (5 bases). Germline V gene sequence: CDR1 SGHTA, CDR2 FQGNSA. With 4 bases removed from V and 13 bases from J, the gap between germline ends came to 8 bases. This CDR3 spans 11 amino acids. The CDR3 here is CASSSGGPLHF. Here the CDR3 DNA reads TGTGCCAGCAGCTCCGGGGGTCCCCTCCACTTT.

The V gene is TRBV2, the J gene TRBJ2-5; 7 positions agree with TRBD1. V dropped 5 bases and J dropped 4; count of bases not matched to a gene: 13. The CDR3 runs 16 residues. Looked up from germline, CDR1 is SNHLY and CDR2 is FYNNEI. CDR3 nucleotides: TGTGCCAGCAGTTTTCAGGGGGAGTTAGAGGGAGAGACCCAGTACTTC. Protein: CASSFQGELEGETQYF.

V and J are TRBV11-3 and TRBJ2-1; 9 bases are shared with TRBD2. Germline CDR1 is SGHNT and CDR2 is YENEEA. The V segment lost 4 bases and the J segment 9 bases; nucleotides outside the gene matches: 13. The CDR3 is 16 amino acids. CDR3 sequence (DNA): TGTGCCAGCAGCTCATCTAGCGGGACTCCCGCGGGTGAGCAGTTCTTC. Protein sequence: CASSSSSGTPAGEQFF.